The sequence of this T cell receptor (beta chain) was determined in a study of cytomegalovirus exposure and HLA in healthy donors. The wider study: The 100 to 150 validation repertoires used the same platform as the roughly 670 first-cohort repertoires, a later analysis reported. Findings and limits, study-wide: The authors enumerated 150 to 200 TCR beta chains as linked to cytomegalovirus. There were a few CMV-associated chains whose specificity for CMV antigens was confirmed in vitro.

To note about this clone: The antigen remains unidentified.

Using immunoSEQ multiplex PCR, the repertoire was profiled, and TCRdb retains in-frame clones only, with some absent. The data show some 140,000 clones, roughly nine tenths seen once. Germline CDR1 reads SGHTA; CDR2 reads FQGNSA. V lost 1 base and J lost 5, with 5 bases in between. The CDR3 sequence is 12 residues long. Sequencing was performed on PBMCs. The chain recombines TRBV7-2 with TRBJ2-5; D unresolved. This TCR was recovered from a woman younger than 35 in good health and CMV-seropositive. This chain's CDR3 is CASSLGLETQYF. CDR3 in DNA: TGTGCCAGCAGCTTAGGACTTGAGACCCAGTACTTC.